The next 24 T cell receptor beta chains were all read from a single sample in a study of CD8 T cells in ankylosing spondylitis. TCRdb processed the 5' RACE reads anew with MiXCR; each CDR3 protein has one entry. The sample holds some 240,000 distinct CDR3 sequences, 20% to 30% seen once. Sequenced material: blood, either unsorted or a sorted T cell fraction (not recorded which). The receptors were gathered from a male donor with ankylosing spondylitis or in good health (not recorded which).

This clonotype came up many times. Germline is not matched at one junction end, which may reflect a read error. The rearrangement joins TRBV7-3 to TRBJ2-1, with 9 bases matching TRBD1. Germline V gives CDR1 SGHTA, CDR2 FQGTGA. The CDR3 contains 14 residues. The CDR3 spells CASSPTTGGNKQFF. The CDR3 nucleotides read TGTGCCAGCAGCCCAACCACAGGGGGCAATAAGCAGTTCTTC.

This clonotype was recorded at least ten times. Here the CDR3 DNA reads TGTGCCAGCAGCTTAGCGAGCTTATCGAATTCACCCCTCCACTTT. This codes for CASSLASLSNSPLHF. The chain couples TRBV7-9 to TRBJ1-6, with D unclear. Germline V gene sequence: CDR1 SEHNR, CDR2 FQNEAQ (reference sequence). The ends were cut back, 0 bases at V and 7 bases at J, with 10 bases in the middle. The CDR3 covers 15 residues.

The chain carries TRBV19 and TRBJ2-7, with D hard to call. This CDR3 comprises 16 residues. V was cut by 4 bases and J by 2 bases, with 18 bases left in between. Germline CDR1 LNHDA, CDR2 SQIVND (reference sequence). CDR3 amino acids: CASSKGRSTGTYEQYF. CDR3 in DNA: TGTGCCAGTAGTAAGGGCAGGTCGACTGGAACCTACGAGCAGTACTTC.

The CDR3 spells CASSVRGNEQFF. CDR3 in DNA: TGTGCCAGCAGCGTCAGGGGTAATGAGCAGTTCTTC. The gene calls are TRBV7-3 and TRBJ2-1; D is perhaps TRBD1 (6 bases). CDR1 and CDR2 from the germline V gene are SGHTA and FQGTGA. The V end lost 5 bases, the J end lost 7 bases, and 9 bases lay between the germline ends. The length of the CDR3 is 12 residues.

This clonotype was found a few times. The chain recombines TRBV10-3 with TRBJ2-1, with TRBD2 as a possible D gene (5 bases). Germline lookup yields CDR1 ENHRY and CDR2 SYGVKD. V lost 4 bases and J 3 bases, leaving 10 bases between the germline ends. This CDR3 region has 14 residues. CDR3 residues: CAISANEGYNEQFF. CDR3 sequence (DNA): TGTGCCATCAGTGCGAACGAGGGCTACAATGAGCAGTTCTTC.

As to this clonotype: Germline and junction disagree at one end, which may indicate a read error. This chain connects TRBV7-2 to TRBJ1-2; D might be TRBD1 (5 bases). CDR1 is SGHTA, CDR2 FQGNSA, per germline. The CDR3 runs 11 residues. The chain's CDR3 is CASSPTSGAGF. In nucleotides, the CDR3 is TGTGCCAGCAGCCCTACCTCTGGGGCAGGGTTC. Full variable domain (remainder filled in from reference TRBV7-2 and TRBJ1-2): GAGVSQSPSNKVTEKGKDVELRCDPISGHTALYWYRQSLGQGLEFLIYFQGNSAPDKSGLPSDRFSAERTGGSVSTLTIQRTQQEDSAVYLCASSPTSGAGFGSGTRLTVV.

This clonotype was detected a few times. Here the CDR3 reads CASSYGLAGYTF. In nucleotides, the CDR3 is TGTGCCAGCAGTTACGGCCTGGCTGGCTACACCTTC. The chain uses TRBV12-3 or TRBV12-4 and TRBJ1-2; D is ambiguous. The CDR3 has 12 amino acids. Deletions cut 4 bases from V and 7 bases from J, with 10 bases between.

A few counts support this clonotype. The chain recombines TRBV10-3 with TRBJ2-3; D possibly corresponds to TRBD1 (5 bases). The CDR3 length is 14 residues. Trimming left V 6 bases short and J 3 bases short, with 13 bases between. Germline CDR1 reads ENHRY; CDR2 reads SYGVKD. The CDR3, as DNA: TGTGCCATCAGCACAAGGTCAGGGACAGATACGCAGTATTTT. Amino acids: CAISTRSGTDTQYF.

The chain uses TRBV10-2 and TRBJ2-1; 9 bases match TRBD2. The CDR3 is 16 residues long. Germline CDR1 and CDR2: WSHSY and SAAADI. With 2 bases clipped from V and 6 bases from J, the junction kept 8 bases outside the gene matches. CDR3 in amino acids: CASSELAGGPFNEQFF. In DNA, the CDR3 is TGCGCCAGCAGTGAGCTGGCGGGGGGGCCGTTCAATGAGCAGTTCTTC.

The CDR3 DNA sequence: TGTGCCAGCAGCTTGGAGGGACCCTCCTACGAGCAGTACTTC. Protein: CASSLEGPSYEQYF. The chain combines TRBV7-8 with TRBJ2-7, with D possibly TRBD2 on 6 matching bases. Deletions cut 3 bases from V and 0 bases from J, with 9 bases between. The V gene's germline CDR1 is SGHVS and CDR2 FQNEAQ. This CDR3 has 14 amino acids.

This clonotype was seen many times. The chain links TRBV20-1 to TRBJ2-1, with 7 bases that match TRBD2. V lost 1 base to trimming and J lost 4 bases; unmatched junction nucleotides: 1. The CDR3 is 13 amino acids. The germline V gene has CDR1 DFQATT and CDR2 SNEGSKA (reference sequence). DNA of the CDR3: TGCAGTGCTAGAGGGGGGGGATACAATGAGCAGTTCTTC. Protein product: CSARGGGYNEQFF.

The V and J genes are TRBV12-3 or TRBV12-4 and TRBJ2-3; 9 bases are a match to TRBD1. V dropped 10 bases and J dropped 2; count of bases not matched to a gene: 4. CDR3 length: 13 amino acids. CDR3 loop: CATGQGYTDTQYF. Here the CDR3 DNA reads TGTGCCACAGGACAGGGGTACACAGATACGCAGTATTTT.

This clonotype was counted at least ten times. V usage is TRBV5-1 and J usage is TRBJ2-1; TRBD2 might be the D (6 bases). Trimming removed 6 bases at V and 2 bases at J, with 24 bases between. The CDR3 runs to 18 residues. CDR1 is SGHRS and CDR2 is YFSETQ in the germline V gene. The CDR3 sequence is CASTLEGSSGGAYNEQFF. The DNA of the CDR3 is TGCGCCAGCACTCTGGAGGGTAGTTCGGGCGGGGCCTACAATGAGCAGTTCTTC.

This clonotype has more than one count but fewer than ten. The V gene is TRBV2, the J gene TRBJ2-1; either TRBD1 or TRBD2 may fit D (5 bases each). The CDR3 is 16 residues long. V was cut by 10 bases and J by 10 bases, with 29 bases left in between. Germline lookup yields CDR1 SNHLY and CDR2 FYNNEI. The CDR3 DNA reads as TGTGCCAACTCCCATGGAACCGGGACCCGGTTTCACGAGCAGTTCTTC. Residues: CANSHGTGTRFHEQFF.

The table lists this clonotype with a few counts. CDR3 in amino acids: CASTWGATGTQYF. The DNA for the CDR3 is TGTGCCAGCACGTGGGGAGCCACAGGGACGCAGTATTTT. This chain uses TRBV6-6 with TRBJ2-3; TRBD1 is a possible D gene (6 bases). CDR3 length: 13 amino acids. V was clipped by 7 bases and J by 9 bases, with 17 bases between them. Looked up from germline, CDR1 is MNHNY and CDR2 is SVGAGI (reference sequence).

In this sample, this clonotype turned up a few times. The chain is built from TRBV10-3 and TRBJ2-2; 12 bases map to TRBD2. The germline gives CDR1 ENHRY, CDR2 SYGVKD. The CDR3 sequence is 16 residues long. V dropped 7 bases and J dropped 7; count of bases not matched to a gene: 10. DNA for the CDR3: TGTGCCATCACCCGTTCGACTAGCGGGGGCGTCGGGGAGCTGTTTTTT. Protein sequence: CAITRSTSGGVGELFF.

There are a few counts of this clonotype. This rearrangement joins TRBV7-2 to TRBJ2-1, with 8 bases aligning to TRBD2. The CDR3 runs 15 residues. V was pared by 1 base and J by 5 bases, with 4 bases of the junction left unmatched. Germline V lookup: CDR1 SGHTA, CDR2 FQGNSA. The CDR3 region has the DNA TGTGCCAGCAGCTTAGGCGGCGGGGGGAACAATGAGCAGTTCTTC. Translated, it gives CASSLGGGGNNEQFF.

V is TRBV5-1 and J is TRBJ2-3; D assignment may be TRBD1 or TRBD2 (5 bases each). The V gene's germline CDR1 is SGHRS and CDR2 YFSETQ. V was pared by 1 base and J by 2 bases, with 23 bases between. This CDR3 is built from 19 residues. DNA of the CDR3: TGCGCCAGCAGCTTGACCGGGGCCAAGATAATCCGTTACACAGATACGCAGTATTTT. Translation: CASSLTGAKIIRYTDTQYF.

This clonotype was recorded at least ten times. The J gene is TRBJ2-1, the V gene TRBV7-9, with unresolved D. The length of the CDR3 is 13 residues. The V gene's germline CDR1 is SEHNR and CDR2 FQNEAQ (reference sequence). V lost 2 bases, J lost 2 bases, and 4 bases lay in between. The CDR3 DNA reads TGTGCCAGCAGCTTATCCCCCTACAATGAGCAGTTCTTC. Translated: CASSLSPYNEQFF.

This clonotype came up many times. The CDR3 coding sequence is TGCGCCAGCAGCTTGGGGGCCCTTAACACCGGGGAGCTGTTTTTT. It is translated as CASSLGALNTGELFF. This chain uses TRBV5-1 with TRBJ2-2; D gene ambiguous. The CDR3 is 15 amino acids. The germline V gene has CDR1 SGHRS and CDR2 YFSETQ. The germline V and J ends were trimmed by 0 bases and 2 bases, with 8 bases remaining between them.

This clonotype was seen at least ten times. The chain couples TRBV29-1 to TRBJ2-3; D possibly corresponds to TRBD2 (6 bases). The V gene's germline CDR1 is SQVTM and CDR2 ANQGSEA. CDR3 length: 13 residues. The V end lost 6 bases, the J end lost 3 bases, and 13 bases lay between the germline ends. In nucleotides, the CDR3 is TGCAGCGTCGTATATGGGGGGACAGATACGCAGTATTTT. Residues: CSVVYGGTDTQYF.

The rearrangement links TRBV7-6 to TRBJ2-3; D unclear. The CDR3 sequence is 17 residues long. The germline V and J ends were trimmed by 5 bases and 1 base, with 19 bases remaining between them. From germline, CDR1 is SGHVS and CDR2 FNYEAQ. As DNA, the CDR3 is TGTGCCAGCAGCCTATACCCGCAGTTGTCTGGCACAGATACGCAGTATTTT. Translating it yields CASSLYPQLSGTDTQYF.

This clonotype was observed a handful of times. The chain combines TRBV12-3 or TRBV12-4 with TRBJ1-1; TRBD1 might be the D (5 bases). Trimming pared 8 bases from V and 6 bases from J, leaving 13 bases between. This CDR3 is built from 12 residues. The CDR3 DNA follows: TGTGCCAGCGGGCGGGGGAGGGCTGAAGCTTTCTTT. Its translation is CASGRGRAEAFF.

CDR3 DNA sequence: TGCGCCAGCAGCCAACCGGGACAGAGAACTAACTATGGCTACACCTTC. It codes for CASSQPGQRTNYGYTF. The chain couples TRBV4-1 to TRBJ1-2; 7 bases align to TRBD1. Germline CDR1 is MGHRA and CDR2 is YSYEKL. V shed 2 bases, J shed 0 bases, and the junction held 6 bases outside the gene matches. This CDR3 region has 16 residues.